Following are 2 T cell receptor beta chains from one sample sequenced in a study of CD8 T cells in Susac syndrome. Random-hexamer reverse transcription was applied to roughly 0.45 to 1 ug RNA. TCRdb re-derived calls from the immunoSEQ multiplex PCR reads in MiXCR, one entry per CDR3 protein. The repertoire includes some 260,000 distinct CDR3 sequences, approximately 84% of them detected once, and over 0.095% sits in the top ten. Specimen: CD8+ T cells from PBMCs. These receptors were taken from a human donor with multiple sclerosis.

The chain couples TRBV13 to TRBJ2-7; 13 nucleotides match TRBD2. V lost 3 bases to trimming and J lost 5 bases; unmatched junction nucleotides: 1. Per the germline V gene, CDR1 is PRHDT and CDR2 is FYEKMQ (reference sequence). The CDR3 runs to 14 residues. CDR3 sequence (DNA): TGTGCCAGCAGCTTGGGACTAGCGGGACACGAGCAGTACTTC. Translated, it gives CASSLGLAGHEQYF.

This clonotype was seen a single time. The rearrangement links TRBV30 to TRBJ1-4; no clear D. CDR1 GTSNPN and CDR2 SVGIG come from the germline V gene (reference sequence). Trimming stripped 3 bases from V and 5 bases from J, with 13 bases between. The CDR3 contains 14 residues. CDR3 in DNA: TGTGCCTGGAGGTTTAGTCGGGGAAATGAAAAACTGTTTTTT. Its translation: CAWRFSRGNEKLFF.